Detailed here is one TCR beta chain. Its antigen remains unidentified. This sample was taken from a study of early stage breast cancer tumors. Broader study findings: Most shared enriched TCRB sequences were commonly generated ones.

The junction had 13 bases not matched to a gene; V was cut back by 5 bases and J by 4 bases. The CDR3 consists of 16 residues. Germline V gene lookup returns CDR1 MGHDK and CDR2 SYGVNS. Libraries were prepared by immunoSEQ multiplex PCR; TCRdb keeps only in-frame clonotypes and omits some of them. The data contain about 21,000 clones, about 75% of them singletons. The rearrangement links TRBV25-1 to TRBJ2-7; 8 bases fit TRBD1. This clonotype was sampled from a person aged 55 to 70 with breast cancer. The sample taken for sequencing was blood. The CDR3: CASSHGQGSVIYEQYF. The CDR3 DNA follows: TGTGCCAGCAGTCATGGACAGGGTTCCGTCATTTACGAGCAGTACTTC.